This T cell receptor (beta chain) was identified during a study of T cells in Graves' hyperthyroidism and ophthalmopathy. Overall study context: At initial diagnosis, before any treatment had begun, peripheral blood was obtained. The study's findings and limits: Model-based prediction identified ophthalmopathy a median roughly 6.1 months prior to its onset.

This clonotype was seen at least ten times. Its antigen is currently unknown. Disease duration under 2 months; hyperthyroidism patients were aged 18 to 65. Exclusion of patients followed from uncontrolled infection, other autoimmune disease, pregnancy or lactation. Amplification of TCR beta CDR3 regions used RNA as the template. First-round RT-PCR targeting the TCR CDR3 was performed with the HTBI primer set. TCRdb re-derived calls from the multiplex PCR reads in MiXCR, one entry per CDR3 protein. The sample holds approximately 620,000 distinct CDR3 sequences, more than 11% seen once. Germline CDR1 reads KGHDR; CDR2 reads SFDVKD. The ends were cut back, 1 base at V and 9 bases at J, with 12 bases in the middle. The CDR3 loop spans 14 amino acids.

The chain couples TRBV24-1 to TRBJ2-1; D is perhaps TRBD1 or TRBD2 (5 bases each). The sequencing input was blood. The sequence was obtained from a woman aged 25 to 45 with Graves' hyperthyroidism that later progressed to Graves' ophthalmopathy. The CDR3 loop is CATSDLVSGSEQFF. The CDR3 region has the DNA TGTGCCACCAGTGATTTAGTTTCAGGGAGTGAGCAGTTCTTC.